Listed here are 2 T cell receptor beta chains from one sample, sequenced in a study of OX40 agonist ivuxolimab in advanced cancers. Here immunoSEQ multiplex PCR was the method, and the copy in TCRdb shows in-frame clones only, minus some. The data contain more than 65,000 clones, about 83% of them singletons. The source was CD4+ or CD8+ T cells sorted from blood, collected in a trial of the OX40 agonist ivuxolimab. The source of these receptors is an adult with an advanced solid tumor such as melanoma, head and neck, liver or kidney cancer.

The chain joins TRBV4-3 to TRBJ2-7, with 14 bases matching TRBD2. CDR3 length equals 15 residues. The V gene's germline CDR1 is LGHNA and CDR2 YSLEER. The junction had 5 bases not matched to a gene; V was cut back by 6 bases and J by 4 bases. The CDR3 sequence is CASSFGLAGGYEQYF. The CDR3 DNA reads as TGCGCCAGCAGTTTCGGACTAGCGGGAGGATACGAGCAGTACTTC.

The chain combines TRBV9 with TRBJ1-5; perhaps TRBD1 as D (5 bases). The V gene's germline CDR1 is SGDLS and CDR2 YYNGEE. The V end was cut by 0 bases, the J end by 6 bases, with 13 bases between. CDR3 length: 15 amino acids. CDR3 in DNA: TGTGCCAGCAGCGTAGCTGGGGAACAGGCTCAGCCCCAGCATTTT. It specifies CASSVAGEQAQPQHF.